This T cell receptor (beta chain) was found in a study of PD-1 blockade in classical Hodgkin lymphoma. A remark on this clone: What it binds is unknown.

The V gene end was trimmed by 5 bases and the J gene end by 7 bases; junction bases not matched to a gene: 13. Germline assignment: CDR1 PRHDT and CDR2 FYEKMQ (reference sequence). The CDR3 is made up of 15 amino acids. Study-wide results and limits: Newly diagnosed patients reportedly had lower baseline TCR diversity than healthy donors. The drivers behind the repertoire differences, possibly disease activity or prior therapy, remain undefined. The study found complete responders had baseline diversity similar to newly diagnosed patients.

Sequencing used immunoSEQ multiplex PCR; TCRdb keeps in-frame clones, though not all of them. This table has around 18,000 clones, about 75% appearing once. Time point indicated: cycle 4 day 1 (C4D1), after more than five weeks of nivolumab. Patients all relapsed after autologous stem cell transplantation, and there was variation in brentuximab vedotin exposure. Thawed PBMCs underwent magnetic negative selection to yield purified CD4+ T cells. The starting material was CD4+ T cells from blood, obtained before the fourth cycle of nivolumab. The sequence derives from a human donor with classical Hodgkin lymphoma. This chain connects TRBV13 to TRBJ2-7; 8 nucleotides match TRBD1. CDR3 in DNA: TGTGCCAGCAGCCACTCTGGGCAGGGGGCGGGGGAGCAGTACTTC. This gives the protein CASSHSGQGAGEQYF.